This TCR beta chain derives from a study of liver allograft versus peripheral blood T cells. On the study more broadly: Within transplanted livers, the T cell receptor repertoires were examined and compared against the repertoires present in the peripheral blood of liver transplant recipients. Findings and limits, study-wide: Repertoires found inside liver allografts reportedly differed from T cell receptor repertoires in peripheral blood.

This CDR3 has 18 amino acids. V was pared by 2 bases and J by 1 base, with 17 bases between. CDR1 and CDR2 (germline): MNHEY, SMNVEV (reference sequence). TCRdb called the reads again in MiXCR, with one record for every CDR3 protein. The sample holds several thousand distinct CDR3 sequences, over 15% seen once. This clonotype is medium-sized in the sample. Its target is unknown. The source is a human patient who had a liver transplant. The graft donor may account for some of the T cells. The chain links TRBV27 to TRBJ2-2; tentatively, D is TRBD1 or TRBD2 (6 bases each). DNA of the CDR3: TGTGCCAGCAGTTTACCGGGGCCGGGGGCAGGGAACACCGGGGAGCTGTTTTTT. It encodes CASSLPGPGAGNTGELFF.